This is a list of T cell receptor beta chains from one sample in a study of blood T cell repertoires in COVID-19. Sequenced by immunoSEQ multiplex PCR; TCRdb stores in-frame clones only, minus some. The table records under 250,000 clones, roughly 83% of them present only once. The specimen sequenced was peripheral blood. The origin of the receptors is a woman in her thirties or forties with COVID-19, enrolled during active disease. CDR3s include the opening cysteine and the closing phenylalanine or tryptophan. D genes are given only for firm matches. Size values are once, few and many counts, or a class for expanded clones, and some rows have none.

d_call	cdr3_length	clone_size	v_call	j_call	cdr3_aa	cdr3_nt
NA	16	NA	TRBV4-3	TRBJ1-3	CASSRGGAYSGNTIYF	TGCGCCAGCAGCCGCGGTGGGGCCTACTCTGGAAACACCATATATTTT
TRBD2	19	NA	TRBV3-1/TRBV3-2	TRBJ2-3	CASSQVPSGGDASTDTQYF	TGTGCCAGCAGCCAAGTCCCTAGCGGGGGGGATGCTAGCACAGATACGCAGTATTTT
TRBD2	16	few	TRBV7-8	TRBJ2-7	CASSLSVGTSGYEQYF	TGTGCCAGCAGCTTAAGTGTTGGGACTAGCGGCTACGAGCAGTACTTC
NA	19	NA	TRBV7-2	TRBJ1-5	CASSLVSPSGVGGNQPQHF	TGTGCCAGCAGCTTAGTAAGCCCCAGCGGGGTTGGGGGCAATCAGCCCCAGCATTTT
TRBD1	14	NA	TRBV7-3	TRBJ1-2	CASSSGQGGNGYTF	TGTGCCAGCAGCTCCGGACAGGGGGGGAACGGCTACACCTTC
NA	12	NA	TRBV3-1/TRBV3-2	TRBJ2-7	CASAGESYEQYF	TGTGCCAGCGCAGGGGAGTCCTACGAGCAGTACTTC
NA	14	NA	TRBV19	TRBJ1-2	CASSGATTFYGYTF	TGTGCCAGTAGTGGGGCCACGACGTTCTATGGCTACACCTTC
TRBD2	14	NA	TRBV27	TRBJ2-1	CASMRAGGYNEQFF	TGTGCCAGCATGCGAGCGGGGGGCTACAATGAGCAGTTCTTC
TRBD1	15	NA	TRBV7-9	TRBJ2-5	CASSMRQGARETQYF	TGTGCCAGCAGCATGAGACAGGGGGCAAGAGAGACCCAGTACTTC
TRBD1	15	NA	TRBV5-5	TRBJ2-2	CASSLAGQVTGELFF	TGTGCCAGCAGCTTGGCGGGACAGGTCACCGGGGAGCTGTTTTTT
TRBD1	14	NA	TRBV12-5	TRBJ2-1	CASGDGQGGLGQFF	TGTGCTAGTGGTGACGGACAGGGGGGGTTGGGGCAGTTCTTC
NA	13	NA	TRBV12-3/TRBV12-4	TRBJ2-5	CASSLTLAGTQYF	TGTGCCAGCAGCTTGACTCTTGCGGGGACCCAGTACTTC
NA	14	NA	TRBV6-5	TRBJ2-2	CASTTLANTGELFF	TGTGCCAGCACTACCCTAGCGAACACCGGGGAGCTGTTTTTT
NA	13	NA	TRBV27	TRBJ1-2	CASSFSDFYGYTF	TGTGCCAGCAGTTTCAGTGACTTCTATGGCTACACCTTC
NA	14	NA	TRBV11-2	TRBJ1-4	CASSPQGTNEKLFF	TGTGCCAGCAGCCCTCAGGGAACTAATGAAAAACTGTTTTTT
TRBD2	15	once	TRBV6-5	TRBJ2-7	CASRGTSGSFYEQYF	TGTGCCAGCAGGGGGACTAGCGGGAGCTTCTACGAGCAGTACTTC
NA	14	NA	TRBV19	TRBJ1-2	CASSIKLGPGGYTF	TGTGCCAGTAGTATAAAGCTGGGGCCAGGTGGCTACACCTTC
NA	15	NA	TRBV5-1	TRBJ2-2	CASSLWDTYTGELFF	TGCGCCAGCAGCTTGTGGGACACCTACACCGGGGAGCTGTTTTTT
NA	12	NA	TRBV7-8	TRBJ2-7	CASSLTLTVQYF	TGTGCCAGCAGCCTCACCTTGACAGTGCAGTACTTC
NA	13	NA	TRBV19	TRBJ2-7	CASSPGHLYEQYF	TGTGCCAGTAGCCCGGGACACCTCTACGAGCAGTACTTC
NA	14	NA	TRBV6-5	TRBJ1-1	CASSWGSGNTEAFF	TGTGCCAGCAGTTGGGGCTCTGGGAACACTGAAGCTTTCTTT
NA	14	NA	TRBV7-2	TRBJ1-5	CASSPRRGSQPQHF	TGTGCCAGCAGCCCCCGAAGGGGAAGTCAGCCCCAGCATTTT
TRBD1	16	once	TRBV9	TRBJ2-2	CASSIRQGANTGELFF	TGTGCCAGCAGCATTAGACAGGGAGCCAACACCGGGGAGCTGTTTTTT
NA	14	NA	TRBV2	TRBJ1-5	CASSYDYSNQPQHF	TGTGCCAGCTCCTATGACTATAGCAATCAGCCCCAGCATTTT
NA	15	NA	TRBV5-1	TRBJ2-3	CASTSNRVGTDTQYF	TGCGCCAGCACCTCGAACAGGGTAGGGACAGATACGCAGTATTTT
NA	13	NA	TRBV7-2	TRBJ1-2	CASSLGGVYGYTF	TGTGCCAGCAGCTTAGGGGGGGTCTATGGCTACACCTTC
NA	14	once	TRBV7-9	TRBJ1-2	CASSPGQGNGGYTF	TGTGCCAGCAGCCCCGGACAAGGGAATGGGGGCTACACCTTC
NA	12	once	TRBV18	TRBJ1-3	CASSPAGDTIYF	TGTGCCAGCTCACCTGCGGGGGACACCATATATTTT
NA	16	NA	TRBV5-1	TRBJ2-2	CASSLGRRGNTGELFF	TGCGCCAGCAGCTTGGGGCGGAGAGGGAACACCGGGGAGCTGTTTTTT
TRBD1	12	NA	TRBV5-4	TRBJ2-1	CASSWDSETQFF	TGTGCCAGCAGCTGGGACAGCGAGACCCAGTTCTTC
TRBD1	14	NA	TRBV19	TRBJ2-1	CASRTGESVGEQFF	TGTGCCAGTAGAACAGGGGAGAGTGTCGGAGAGCAGTTCTTC
TRBD2	15	NA	TRBV7-8	TRBJ2-5	CASSLDASGGETQYF	TGTGCCAGCAGCTTAGACGCTAGCGGAGGGGAGACCCAGTACTTC
TRBD2	16	once	TRBV5-8	TRBJ2-5	CASSLSLAGGSETQYF	TGTGCCAGCAGCTTGAGCCTAGCGGGGGGCTCGGAGACCCAGTACTTC
TRBD1	16	NA	TRBV7-2	TRBJ2-3	CASSLQFGQGTDTQYF	TGTGCCAGCAGCTTACAGTTTGGACAGGGCACAGATACGCAGTATTTT
TRBD2	16	NA	TRBV11-2	TRBJ2-2	CASSLGTSGGARELFF	TGTGCCAGCAGCTTGGGGACTAGCGGGGGGGCCCGGGAGCTGTTTTTT
TRBD2	21	NA	TRBV6-2/TRBV6-3	TRBJ2-3	CASSYPQTSGGAGLRTDTQYF	TGTGCCAGCAGTTACCCCCAGACTAGCGGGGGGGCAGGTTTAAGAACAGATACGCAGTATTTT
NA	13	once	TRBV12-3/TRBV12-4	TRBJ2-7	CASTLQVGYEQYF	TGTGCCAGCACACTTCAGGTTGGCTACGAGCAGTACTTC
NA	13	NA	TRBV7-9	TRBJ1-6	CASTGEGGSPLHF	TGTGCCAGCACTGGGGAGGGGGGATCACCCCTCCACTTT